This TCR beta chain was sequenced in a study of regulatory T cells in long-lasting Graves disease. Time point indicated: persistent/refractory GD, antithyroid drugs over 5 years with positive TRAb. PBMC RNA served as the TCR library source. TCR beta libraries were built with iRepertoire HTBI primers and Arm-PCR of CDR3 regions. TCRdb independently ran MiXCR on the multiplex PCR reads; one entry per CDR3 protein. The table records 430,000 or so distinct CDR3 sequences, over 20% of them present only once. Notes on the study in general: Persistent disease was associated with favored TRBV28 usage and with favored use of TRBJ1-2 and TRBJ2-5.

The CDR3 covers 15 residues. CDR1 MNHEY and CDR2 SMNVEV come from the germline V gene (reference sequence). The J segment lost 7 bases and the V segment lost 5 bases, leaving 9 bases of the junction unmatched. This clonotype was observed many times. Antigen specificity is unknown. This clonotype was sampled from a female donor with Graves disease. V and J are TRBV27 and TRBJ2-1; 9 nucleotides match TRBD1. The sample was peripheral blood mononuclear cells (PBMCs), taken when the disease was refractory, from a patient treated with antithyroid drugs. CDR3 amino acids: CASSPDRGMGNEQFF. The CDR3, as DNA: TGTGCCAGCAGTCCGGACAGGGGAATGGGGAATGAGCAGTTCTTC.